Below, one T cell receptor (beta chain) is given with its context. The assay was immunoSEQ multiplex PCR, and TCRdb's table has in-frame clones only and misses some. The repertoire holds over 80,000 clones, with roughly nine tenths as singletons. These data originate in a study of blood T cell repertoires in COVID-19. The CDR3 is 16 residues long. The TCR was taken from a man between 45 and 60 years old with acute or convalescent COVID-19. The rearrangement uses TRBV21-1 and TRBJ2-7; TRBD1 is the table's D call and was not checked against the DNA. TRBV21-1 is shown as a pseudogene. The sample consisted of peripheral blood. In nucleotides, the CDR3 is TGTGCCAGCAGCAAAGCGCAGGAAGGGGGCGAACACGAGCAGTACTTC. It is translated as CASSKAQEGGEHEQYF.